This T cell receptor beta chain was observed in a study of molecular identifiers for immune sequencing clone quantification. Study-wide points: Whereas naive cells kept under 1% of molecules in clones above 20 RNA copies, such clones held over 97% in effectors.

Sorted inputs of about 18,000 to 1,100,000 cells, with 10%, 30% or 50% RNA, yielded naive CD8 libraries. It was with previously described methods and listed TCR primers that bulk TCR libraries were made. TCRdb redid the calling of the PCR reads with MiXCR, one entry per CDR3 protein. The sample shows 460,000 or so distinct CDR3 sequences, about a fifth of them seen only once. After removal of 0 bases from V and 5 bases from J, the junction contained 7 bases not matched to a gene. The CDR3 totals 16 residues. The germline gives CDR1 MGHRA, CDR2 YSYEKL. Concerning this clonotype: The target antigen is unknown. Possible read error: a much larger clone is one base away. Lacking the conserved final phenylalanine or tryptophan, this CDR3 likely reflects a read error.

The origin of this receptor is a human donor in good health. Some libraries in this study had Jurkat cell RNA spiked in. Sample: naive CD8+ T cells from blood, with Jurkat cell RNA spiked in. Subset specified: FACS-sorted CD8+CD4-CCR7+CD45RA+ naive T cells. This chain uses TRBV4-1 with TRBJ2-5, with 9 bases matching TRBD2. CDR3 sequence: CASSQDPASGVETQYS. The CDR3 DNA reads TGCGCCAGCAGCCAAGATCCGGCTAGCGGGGTTGAGACCCAGTACTCC.